A single sample is the source of the 19 T cell receptor beta chains below, sequenced in a study of tumor and adjacent non-tumor tissue in lung cancer. The library came from three nested PCR rounds adapted from ARM-PCR protocols. MiXCR, run by TCRdb on the multiplex PCR reads, gives a single entry per CDR3 protein. There are around 71,000 distinct CDR3 sequences in the sample; roughly 72% occur only once, and roughly a tenth lies in the top ten. This sample's RNA came from whole unsorted tissue. The sequencing sample was made of lung tumor tissue. These receptors originate from a woman aged 40 to 50 with non-small cell lung cancer.

About this clonotype itself: One junction end disagrees with the germline gene, perhaps due to a read error. The chain joins TRBV11-2 to TRBJ1-2; 9 bases map to TRBD1. Germline values: CDR1 SGHAT, CDR2 FQNNGV. CDR3 size: 15 residues. The DNA of the CDR3 is TGTGCCAGCAGCTTAAAGTTGGGACAGGGCTATGGATACACCTTC. Its translation: CASSLKLGQGYGYTF. Using reference TRBV11-2 and TRBJ1-2 for the parts outside the CDR3, the full variable domain is EAGVAQSPRYKIIEKRQSVAFWCNPISGHATLYWYQQILGQGPKLLIQFQNNGVVDDSQLPKDRFSAERLKGVDSTLKIQPAKLEDSAVYLCASSLKLGQGYGYTFGSGTRLTVV.

About this clonotype: Sequence at one end of the junction differs from germline and may be a read error. The chain uses TRBV10-1 and TRBJ2-7; D not certain. CDR1 is WNHNN and CDR2 is SYGVQD in the germline V gene (reference sequence). The CDR3 runs to 14 residues. CDR3 nucleotides: TGCACCAGCAGTGAGACCGGGCCGACGGGCGAGCAGTACTTC. Translated: CTSSETGPTGEQYF.

As regards this clonotype: At one boundary the junction diverges from the germline segment, which might be a read error. The chain employs TRBV5-6 and TRBJ2-5, with 7 bases lining up with TRBD1. Germline CDR1 SGHDT, CDR2 YYEEEE. The CDR3 has 13 amino acids. Here the CDR3 reads CASSRQGRETQYF. The CDR3 region has the DNA TGTGCCAGCAGTCGACAGGGCAGAGAGACACAGTACTTT. Together with reference TRBV5-6 and TRBJ2-5, the CDR3 gives the full variable domain: DAGVTQSPTHLIKTRGQQVTLRCSPKSGHDTVSWYQQALGQGPQFIFQYYEEEERQRGNFPDRFSGHQFPNYSSELNVNALLLGDSALYLCASSRQGRETQYFGPGTRLLVL.

V usage is TRBV7-2 and J usage is TRBJ2-1; the match to TRBD2 covers 8 bases. The CDR3 has 14 amino acids. CDR1 SGHTA and CDR2 FQGNSA come from the germline V gene. V shed 6 bases and J 9 bases; nucleotides not matched to a gene: 10. The DNA of the CDR3 is TGTGCCAGCAGGTTCCCCGGGAGGGCAAGTGAGCAGTTCTTC. As protein: CASRFPGRASEQFF.

The chain uses TRBV6-1 and TRBJ2-7, with 7 nucleotides matching TRBD1. CDR1 and CDR2 from the germline V gene are MNHNS and SASEGT. The CDR3 has 14 amino acids. This CDR3 reads CASSISQGFYEQYF. CDR3 nucleotides: TGTGCTAGTAGTATTTCACAGGGGTTTTACGAGCAGTACTTC.

On this clonotype itself: The junction differs from germline at one of its ends, possibly a read error. V and J are TRBV11-2 and TRBJ2-1; TRBD1 might be the D (6 bases). Per germline, CDR1 SGHAT and CDR2 FQNNGV. This CDR3 contains 15 residues. The CDR3 reads CASSSGASSYNEQFF. CDR3 sequence (DNA): TGTGCCAGTAGCTCAGGGGCTAGCTCCTACAATGAGCAGTTCTTC. The whole variable domain, remainder taken from reference TRBV11-2 and TRBJ2-1, is EAGVAQSPRYKIIEKRQSVAFWCNPISGHATLYWYQQILGQGPKLLIQFQNNGVVDDSQLPKDRFSAERLKGVDSTLKIQPAKLEDSAVYLCASSSGASSYNEQFFGPGTRLTVL.

The chain joins TRBV11-2 to TRBJ2-1, with D tentatively TRBD2 (5 bases). Germline V gives CDR1 SGHAT, CDR2 FQNNGV. V lost 1 base, J lost 9 bases, and 16 bases lay in between. This CDR3 comprises 15 residues. The CDR3 spells CASSLGTGSYSEQFF. The CDR3 bases are TGTGCCAGCAGCTTAGGGACTGGCTCCTATAGTGAGCAGTTCTTC.

This clonotype was recorded many times. The genes are TRBV6-1 and TRBJ2-3; 10 bases align to TRBD1. The CDR3 is 15 residues long. Germline V gene data show CDR1 as MNHNS and CDR2 as SASEGT. J gave up 5 bases and V 6 bases, and 8 bases lay outside the gene matches. The CDR3 here is CASRDNRDRGDTQYF. The CDR3 region has the DNA TGTGCCAGCAGGGACAACCGGGACAGGGGAGATACGCAGTATTTT.

With respect to this clonotype: This is likely a read error, given that the CDR3 carries no conserved phenylalanine or tryptophan at its end. J is TRBJ2-5 and V is TRBV4-1, with D uncertain. Germline V CDR1 and CDR2: MGHRA, YSYEKL. The CDR3 length is 13 residues. Trimming took off 3 bases at V and 2 bases at J, with 7 bases between the two ends. The CDR3 sequence: CASSHQKQETQYL. In DNA form, the CDR3 reads TGCGCCAGCAGCCACCAGAAGCAAGAGACCCAGTACTTA.

Comments on this clonotype: A read error may produce the germline difference seen at one junction end. This rearrangement joins TRBV12-3 or TRBV12-4 to TRBJ1-1; D perhaps matches TRBD1 (6 bases). This CDR3 contains 13 residues. The CDR3 here is CACRLDRTSEAFF. CDR3 bases: TGTGCCTGCAGGCTGGACAGAACCTCTGAAGCTTTCTTT.

This clonotype was seen at least ten times. The genes are TRBV5-5 and TRBJ2-7, with 7 bases matching TRBD1. Trimming at V came to 4 bases and at J to 3 bases, leaving 7 bases not matched to a gene. The CDR3 is 14 amino acids. CDR1 SGHKS and CDR2 YYEKEE come from the germline V gene (reference sequence). The CDR3, as DNA: TGTGCCAGCAGCGCTTACCGGGACAGCTACGAGCAGTACTTC. Protein: CASSAYRDSYEQYF.

On this clonotype itself: One end of the junction fails to match germline, which may point to a read error. The J gene is TRBJ1-1, the V gene TRBV12-3 or TRBV12-4; a weak D match, TRBD1 (6 bases). This CDR3 contains 13 residues. CDR3 in DNA: TGTGCCAGCAGTCCAACTCTGGACAGAGAGGCTTCCTTT. Translation gives CASSPTLDREASF.

In regard to this clonotype: A read error may be the cause here, since a much bigger clone is one base away. This chain joins TRBV7-8 and TRBJ2-6, with unresolved D. The CDR3 spans 16 residues. Germline lookup yields CDR1 SGHVS and CDR2 FQNEAQ. Trimming took off 2 bases at V and 0 bases at J, with 8 bases between the two ends. The chain's CDR3 is CASSLLLGSGANVLTF. CDR3 nucleotides: TGTGCCAGCAGCTTACTCCTCGGCTCTGGGGCCAACGTCCTGACTTTC.

This clonotype was seen only once. Germline and junction disagree at one end, which may indicate a read error. The chain employs TRBV6-5 and TRBJ2-2; D is perhaps TRBD1 (6 bases). CDR3 length: 16 residues. Germline lookup yields CDR1 MNHEY and CDR2 SVGAGI. CDR3 nucleotide sequence: TGCGCCAGCAGCCGCAGTCGGACAGCGGACACCGGGGAGCTGTTTTTT. Protein: CASSRSRTADTGELFF.

For this clonotype: One end of the junction fails to match germline, which may point to a read error. V is TRBV19 and J is TRBJ2-4; D not resolved. Germline lookup yields CDR1 LNHDA and CDR2 SQIVND (reference sequence). The CDR3 is 14 amino acids. CDR3 bases: TGTGGCAGTAACGTTCCTCGTGCCAAAAACATTCAGTACTTC. Translating it yields CGSNVPRAKNIQYF.

In regard to this clonotype: No conserved phenylalanine or tryptophan is present at the end of the CDR3, so a read error is the likely explanation. V gene TRBV29-1 combines with J gene TRBJ1-4, with TRBD1 as a possible D gene (5 bases). This CDR3 is built from 12 residues. The V end was cut by 8 bases, the J end by 4 bases, with 11 bases between. Looked up from germline, CDR1 is SQVTM and CDR2 is ANQGSEA. The CDR3 nucleotides are TGCAGCCTTGGGACGGGTAATGAAAAACTGTTTTTA. Encoded protein: CSLGTGNEKLFL.

As for this clonotype: This may stem from a read error, because a much larger clone lies one nucleotide away. The chain links TRBV24-1 to TRBJ2-3; weak D call: TRBD2 (6 bases). The germline V and J ends were trimmed by 6 bases and 5 bases, with 11 bases remaining between them. The CDR3 has 13 residues. The V gene's germline CDR1 is KGHDR and CDR2 SFDVKD. CDR3 in amino acids: CATSYAGIDTQYF. CDR3 sequence (DNA): TGTGCCACCAGTTATGCGGGAATAGATACGCAGTATTTT.

For this clonotype: A read error may account for a junction end that differs from germline. V is TRBV12-3 or TRBV12-4 and J is TRBJ1-5; no definite D call. The CDR3 has 15 amino acids. CDR3 residues: CASGMEGGSNQAQHF. Written as DNA, the CDR3 is TGTGCCAGCGGCATGGAGGGTGGTAGCAATCAGGCCCAGCATTTC.

This clonotype appeared once. The CDR3 does not end in the conserved phenylalanine or tryptophan, so this is likely a read error. The J gene is TRBJ1-1, the V gene TRBV10-3; D gene unclear. This CDR3 contains 13 residues. The V and J ends lost 11 bases and 7 bases respectively, with 20 bases between them. The germline CDR1 and CDR2 sequences are ENHRY and SYGVKD. CDR3 DNA sequence: TGTGCCGCCTCTAGGCAGCAGAACGTTGAAGCTTTCATT. This codes for CAASRQQNVEAFI.